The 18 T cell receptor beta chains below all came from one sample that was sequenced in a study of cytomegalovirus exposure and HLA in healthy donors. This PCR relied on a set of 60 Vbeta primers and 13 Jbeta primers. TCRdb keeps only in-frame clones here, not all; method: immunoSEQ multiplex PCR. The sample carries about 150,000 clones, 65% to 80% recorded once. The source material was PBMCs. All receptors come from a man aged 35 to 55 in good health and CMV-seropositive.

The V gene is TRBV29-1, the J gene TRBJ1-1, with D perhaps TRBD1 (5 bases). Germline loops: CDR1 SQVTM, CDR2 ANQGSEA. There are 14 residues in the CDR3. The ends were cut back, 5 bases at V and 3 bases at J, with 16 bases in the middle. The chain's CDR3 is CSVSLAGVDTEAFF. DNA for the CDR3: TGCAGCGTTTCGCTGGCGGGGGTGGACACTGAAGCTTTCTTT.

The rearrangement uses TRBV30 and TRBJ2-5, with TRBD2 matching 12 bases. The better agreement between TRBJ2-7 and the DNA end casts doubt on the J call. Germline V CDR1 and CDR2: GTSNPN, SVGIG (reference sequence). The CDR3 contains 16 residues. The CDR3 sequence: CAWSPTTSGRVYEQYF. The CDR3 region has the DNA TGTGCCTGGAGTCCCACGACTAGCGGGAGAGTCTACGAGCAGTACTTC.

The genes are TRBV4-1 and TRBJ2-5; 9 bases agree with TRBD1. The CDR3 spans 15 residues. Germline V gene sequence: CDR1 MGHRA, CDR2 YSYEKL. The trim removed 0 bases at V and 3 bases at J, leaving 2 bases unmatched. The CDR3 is CASSQDDRGEETQYF. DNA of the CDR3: TGCGCCAGCAGCCAAGATGACAGGGGGGAAGAGACCCAGTACTTC.

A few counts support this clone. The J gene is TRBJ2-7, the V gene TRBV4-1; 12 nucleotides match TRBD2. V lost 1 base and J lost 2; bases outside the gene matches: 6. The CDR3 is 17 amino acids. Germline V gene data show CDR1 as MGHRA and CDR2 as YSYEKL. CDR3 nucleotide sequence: TGCGCCAGCAGCCAAGCTTTTGCTAGCGGGAGGGCCTACGAGCAGTACTTC. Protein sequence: CASSQAFASGRAYEQYF.

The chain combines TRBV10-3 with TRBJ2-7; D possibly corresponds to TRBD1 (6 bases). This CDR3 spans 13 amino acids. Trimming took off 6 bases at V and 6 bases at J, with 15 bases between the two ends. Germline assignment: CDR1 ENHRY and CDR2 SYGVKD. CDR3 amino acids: CAISATGLVEQYF. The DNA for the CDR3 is TGTGCCATCAGCGCGACAGGTTTGGTCGAGCAGTACTTC.

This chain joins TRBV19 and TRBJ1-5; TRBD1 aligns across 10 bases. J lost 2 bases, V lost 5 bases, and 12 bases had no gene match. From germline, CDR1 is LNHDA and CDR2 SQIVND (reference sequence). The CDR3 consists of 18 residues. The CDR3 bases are TGTGCCAGTAGTCCTAAGGGGCCAGGGACAGGGGGCAATCAGCCCCAGCATTTT. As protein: CASSPKGPGTGGNQPQHF. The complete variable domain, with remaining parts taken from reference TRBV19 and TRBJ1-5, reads DGGITQSPKYLFRKEGQNVTLSCEQNLNHDAMYWYRQDPGQGLRLIYYSQIVNDFQKGDIAEGYSVSREKKESFPLTVTSAQKNPTAFYLCASSPKGPGTGGNQPQHFGDGTRLSIL.

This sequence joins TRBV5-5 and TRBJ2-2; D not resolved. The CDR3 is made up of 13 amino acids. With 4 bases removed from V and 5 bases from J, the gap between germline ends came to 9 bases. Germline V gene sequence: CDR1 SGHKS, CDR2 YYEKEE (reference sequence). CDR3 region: CASSVSPTGELFF. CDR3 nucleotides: TGTGCCAGCAGCGTGTCCCCTACCGGGGAGCTGTTTTTT. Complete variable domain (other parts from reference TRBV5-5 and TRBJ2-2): DAGVTQSPTHLIKTRGQQVTLRCSPISGHKSVSWYQQVLGQGPQFIFQYYEKEERGRGNFPDRFSARQFPNYSSELNVNALLLGDSALYLCASSVSPTGELFFGEGSRLTVL.

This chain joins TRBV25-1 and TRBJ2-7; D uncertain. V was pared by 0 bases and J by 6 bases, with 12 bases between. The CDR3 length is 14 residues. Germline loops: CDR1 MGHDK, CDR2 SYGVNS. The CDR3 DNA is TGTGCCAGCAGTGAATATCCTACGTGGGCCGAGCAGTACTTC. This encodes CASSEYPTWAEQYF.

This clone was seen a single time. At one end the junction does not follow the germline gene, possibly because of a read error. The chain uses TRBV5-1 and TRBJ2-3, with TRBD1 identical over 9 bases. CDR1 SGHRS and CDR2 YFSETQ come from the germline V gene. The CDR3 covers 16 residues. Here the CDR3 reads CAGSSGGQGWTDTQYF. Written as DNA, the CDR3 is TGCGCCGGCAGCTCGGGTGGACAGGGGTGGACAGATACGCAGTATTTT. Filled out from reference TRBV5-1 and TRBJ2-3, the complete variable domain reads KAGVTQTPRYLIKTRGQQVTLSCSPISGHRSVSWYQQTPGQGLQFLFEYFSETQRNKGNFPGRFSGRQFSNSRSEMNVSTLELGDSALYLCAGSSGGQGWTDTQYFGPGTRLTVL.

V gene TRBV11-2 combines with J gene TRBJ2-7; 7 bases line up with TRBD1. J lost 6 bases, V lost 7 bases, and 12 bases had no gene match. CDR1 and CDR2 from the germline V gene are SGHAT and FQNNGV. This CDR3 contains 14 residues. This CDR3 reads CASNTHRGNSEQYF. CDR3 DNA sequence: TGTGCCAGCAACACGCACAGGGGTAACAGCGAGCAGTACTTC.

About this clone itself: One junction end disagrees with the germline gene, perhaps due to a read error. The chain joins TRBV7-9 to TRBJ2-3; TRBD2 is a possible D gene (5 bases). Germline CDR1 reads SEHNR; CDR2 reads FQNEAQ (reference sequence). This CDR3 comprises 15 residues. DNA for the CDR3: TGTTCCAGCCCGCCTGAGGGCGCGGGCACAGATACGCAGTATTTT. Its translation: CSSPPEGAGTDTQYF.

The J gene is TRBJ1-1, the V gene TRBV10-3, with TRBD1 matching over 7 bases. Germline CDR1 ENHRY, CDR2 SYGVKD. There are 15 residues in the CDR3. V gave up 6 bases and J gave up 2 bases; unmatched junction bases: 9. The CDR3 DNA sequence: TGTGCCATCAGCCCGACAGGGTCCCCTAACACTGAAGCTTTCTTT. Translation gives CAISPTGSPNTEAFF.

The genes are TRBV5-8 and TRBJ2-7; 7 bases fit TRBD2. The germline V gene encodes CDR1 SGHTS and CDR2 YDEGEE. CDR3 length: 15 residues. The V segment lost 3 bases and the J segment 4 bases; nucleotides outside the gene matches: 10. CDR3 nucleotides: TGTGCCAGCAGCTCCCAAATGCGGGAGCCGTACGAGCAGTACTTC. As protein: CASSSQMREPYEQYF.

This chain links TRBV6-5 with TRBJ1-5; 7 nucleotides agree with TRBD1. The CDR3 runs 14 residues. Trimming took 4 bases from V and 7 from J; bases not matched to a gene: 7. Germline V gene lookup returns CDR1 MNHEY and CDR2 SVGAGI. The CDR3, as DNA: TGTGCCAGCAGTTCGACAGGGTATAGCCAGCCCCAGCATTTT. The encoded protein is CASSSTGYSQPQHF.

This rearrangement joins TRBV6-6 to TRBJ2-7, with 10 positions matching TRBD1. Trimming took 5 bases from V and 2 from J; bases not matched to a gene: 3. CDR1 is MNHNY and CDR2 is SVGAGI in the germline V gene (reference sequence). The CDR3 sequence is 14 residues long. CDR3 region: CASSRDRGAYEQYF. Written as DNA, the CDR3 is TGTGCCAGCAGTCGGGACAGGGGCGCCTACGAGCAGTACTTC.

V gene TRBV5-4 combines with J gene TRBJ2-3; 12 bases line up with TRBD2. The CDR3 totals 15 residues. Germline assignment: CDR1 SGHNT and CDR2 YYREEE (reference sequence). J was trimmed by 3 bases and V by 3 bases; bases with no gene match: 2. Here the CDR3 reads CASSYGTSGTDTQYF. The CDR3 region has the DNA TGTGCCAGCAGCTACGGGACTAGCGGGACAGATACGCAGTATTTT.

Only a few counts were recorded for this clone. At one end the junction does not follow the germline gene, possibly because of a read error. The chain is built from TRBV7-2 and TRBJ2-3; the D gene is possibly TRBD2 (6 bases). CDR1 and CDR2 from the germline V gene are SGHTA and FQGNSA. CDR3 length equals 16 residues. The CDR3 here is CASSLKRGGGHRYAVF. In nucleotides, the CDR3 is TGTGCCAGCAGTCTTAAGAGGGGAGGAGGACACAGATACGCAGTATTT.

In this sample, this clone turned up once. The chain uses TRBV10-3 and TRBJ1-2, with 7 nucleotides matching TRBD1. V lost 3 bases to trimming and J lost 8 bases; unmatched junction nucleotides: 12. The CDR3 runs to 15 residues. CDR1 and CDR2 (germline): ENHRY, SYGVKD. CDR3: CAISDDFDRVTGYTF. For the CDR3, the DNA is TGTGCCATCAGTGACGACTTTGACAGGGTAACCGGCTACACCTTC.